This T cell receptor (beta chain) was documented in a study of cytomegalovirus exposure and HLA in healthy donors. Comments on this clone: Antigen specificity is unknown.

PCR employed 60 Vbeta and 13 Jbeta primers. TCRdb's table, derived via immunoSEQ multiplex PCR, lists solely in-frame clones and lacks some. The repertoire holds about 190,000 clones, with 75% to 80% as singletons. Per the germline V gene, CDR1 is MDHEN and CDR2 is SYDVKM. This CDR3 contains 12 residues. V gave up 6 bases and J gave up 11 bases, with 11 bases separating them. Study observations and caveats: In an earlier analysis, most TCR beta V segments were productive about 87% or about 30% of the time. Analysis performed later showed TCR beta chains linked to HLA being more clonally expanded than equally common others. Follow-up analysis later connected one missense variant in DCLRE1C with trimming of TCR beta V- and J-genes. The authors later found TCR association rates varying by HLA locus, with DRB1 most and HLA-C fewest.

The chain combines TRBV28 with TRBJ1-6, with D tentatively TRBD1 (5 bases). Sequencing was carried out using PBMCs. This TCR was recovered from a woman younger than 45 in good health and CMV-seropositive. The CDR3 loop is CASRSDRAPLHF. In DNA, the CDR3 is TGTGCCAGCAGGTCTGACAGAGCACCCCTCCACTTT.